These 10 T cell receptor beta chains were all obtained from the same sample, sequenced in a study of shared clonotypes between healthy human individuals. Measured with immunoSEQ multiplex PCR; TCRdb has only the in-frame clones, and not every one. In the table there are about 2.4 million clones, approximately 94% of which are singletons. Sample: naive CD4+ T cells sorted from blood. Subset of the sample: CD45RA+ positively selected. The receptors were sampled from a man aged 18 to 29 in good health.

The chain has TRBV2 and TRBJ2-7; 11 nucleotides match TRBD2. Germline V gives CDR1 SNHLY, CDR2 FYNNEI. V lost 2 bases to trimming and J lost 2 bases; unmatched junction nucleotides: 2. CDR3 length: 15 residues. CDR3 loop: CASSELTSGTYEQYF. The CDR3 nucleotides are TGTGCCAGCAGTGAACTGACTAGCGGGACCTACGAGCAGTACTTC.

This chain connects TRBV11-2 to TRBJ2-7, with 13 nucleotides matching TRBD2. Germline V gives CDR1 SGHAT, CDR2 FQNNGV. The CDR3 extends over 16 amino acids. The V gene end was trimmed by 4 bases and the J gene end by 1 base; junction bases not matched to a gene: 4. The CDR3 DNA sequence: TGTGCCAGCAGCTCCCGGACTAGCGGGGGATCCTACGAGCAGTACTTC. This codes for CASSSRTSGGSYEQYF. The whole variable domain, filled in from reference TRBV11-2 and TRBJ2-7, reads EAGVAQSPRYKIIEKRQSVAFWCNPISGHATLYWYQQILGQGPKLLIQFQNNGVVDDSQLPKDRFSAERLKGVDSTLKIQPAKLEDSAVYLCASSSRTSGGSYEQYFGPGTRLTVT.

This chain uses TRBV19 with TRBJ2-1; 8 bases align to TRBD1. The germline V gene encodes CDR1 LNHDA and CDR2 SQIVND (reference sequence). The V and J ends lost 5 bases and 4 bases, in that order; junction bases with no gene match: 7. This CDR3 region has 15 residues. This CDR3 is CASSADDRGYNEQFF. CDR3 coding DNA: TGTGCCAGTAGTGCCGACGACAGGGGTTACAATGAGCAGTTCTTC.

The rearrangement uses TRBV19 and TRBJ2-1; 11 positions match TRBD2. There are 17 residues in the CDR3. Per the germline V gene, CDR1 is LNHDA and CDR2 is SQIVND (reference sequence). The V segment lost 7 bases and the J segment 2 bases; nucleotides outside the gene matches: 10. The CDR3 here is CASTIGASGRTYNEQFF. The CDR3 DNA is TGTGCCAGTACCATCGGGGCTAGCGGGAGGACCTACAATGAGCAGTTCTTC.

V usage is TRBV5-1 and J usage is TRBJ2-3; 9 nucleotides align to TRBD1. The V and J ends lost 4 bases and 4 bases, in that order; junction bases with no gene match: 10. CDR3 size: 16 residues. CDR1 SGHRS and CDR2 YFSETQ come from the germline V gene. CDR3 sequence: CASSVSRDRAADTQYF. The CDR3 nucleotides are TGCGCCAGCAGCGTATCGCGGGACAGGGCCGCAGATACGCAGTATTTT.

This chain joins TRBV6-1 and TRBJ1-1, with D maybe TRBD1 (6 bases). Trimming left V 6 bases short and J 7 bases short, with 18 bases between. The CDR3 is 14 residues long. From germline, CDR1 is MNHNS and CDR2 SASEGT. CDR3: CASRIRGGRDEAFF. CDR3 nucleotides: TGTGCCAGCAGGATCCGTGGGGGGCGCGATGAAGCTTTCTTT.

The chain is built from TRBV5-5 and TRBJ2-7; perhaps TRBD2 as D (6 bases). Trimming took 2 bases from V and 0 from J, leaving 9 bases between them. Germline assignment: CDR1 SGHKS and CDR2 YYEKEE (reference sequence). The CDR3 sequence is 14 residues long. For the CDR3, the DNA is TGTGCCAGCAGCTTCGTCGGGAGCTCCTACGAGCAGTACTTC. Translating it yields CASSFVGSSYEQYF.

This chain links TRBV4-1 with TRBJ2-1; 9 bases fit TRBD2. The CDR3 loop spans 13 amino acids. V trimming: 6 bases; J trimming: 12 bases; junction bases outside the gene matches: 9. The germline V gene has CDR1 MGHRA and CDR2 YSYEKL. The CDR3 DNA is TGCGCCAGCAGAGAAAGAGCGGGAGGAGTGCAGTTCTTC. Amino acid sequence: CASRERAGGVQFF.

The genes are TRBV5-6 and TRBJ1-2; D is possibly TRBD1 (5 bases). CDR3 size: 14 residues. Trimming pared 5 bases from V and 8 bases from J, leaving 19 bases between. Germline assignment: CDR1 SGHDT and CDR2 YYEEEE. This CDR3 is CASRVGTSYRGYTF. CDR3 DNA sequence: TGTGCCAGCAGGGTTGGGACGTCCTATCGGGGCTACACCTTC.

As concerns this clone: The same CDR3 also results from other DNA sequences found in this sample. This chain joins TRBV5-1 and TRBJ1-2; D is perhaps TRBD1 (5 bases). The germline V gene has CDR1 SGHRS and CDR2 YFSETQ. The CDR3 runs to 13 residues. V was cut by 2 bases and J by 4 bases, with 9 bases left in between. The CDR3 loop is CASSLRGGYGYTF. In DNA form, the CDR3 reads TGCGCCAGCAGCTTACGTGGGGGCTATGGCTACACCTTC. Combining the CDR3 with reference TRBV5-1 and TRBJ1-2 gives the whole variable domain KAGVTQTPRYLIKTRGQQVTLSCSPISGHRSVSWYQQTPGQGLQFLFEYFSETQRNKGNFPGRFSGRQFSNSRSEMNVSTLELGDSALYLCASSLRGGYGYTFGSGTRLTVV.